This is a list of T cell receptor beta chains from one sample in a study of identical twins. TCRdb re-called the 5' RACE reads with MiXCR, one entry per CDR3 protein. Seen here are 400,000 to 550,000 distinct CDR3 sequences, 24% observed once, and the top ten hold around 3%. These data were likewise used in another study, on T cells expressing NK-cell markers.

Source material: CD4+ T cells sorted from blood. These receptors came from a woman between 18 and 30 years old in good health. Each CDR3 is given with its conserved first and last residue. D genes are given only for firm matches. Clone size appears in some rows only: once, few, many, or a class for an expanded clone.

TRBV7-9	few	TRBJ1-1	.	CASIGFMNTEAFF	TGTGCCAGCATCGGGTTTATGAACACTGAAGCTTTCTTT
TRBV11-2	few	TRBJ2-1	TRBD2	CASSLELPWAGDHHNEQFF	TGTGCCAGCAGCTTAGAGCTCCCATGGGCGGGAGATCACCACAATGAGCAGTTCTTC
TRBV7-2	.	TRBJ2-7	TRBD2	CASSSRLAGSYEQYF	TGTGCCAGCAGCTCCCGACTAGCGGGCTCCTACGAGCAGTACTTC
TRBV19	many	TRBJ1-5	.	CASSFQQGGGQPQHF	TGTGCCAGTAGTTTCCAACAGGGAGGAGGTCAGCCCCAGCATTTT
TRBV3-1	.	TRBJ1-5	.	CASSPKSRISNQPQHF	TGTGCCAGCAGCCCGAAGTCACGGATTAGCAATCAGCCCCAGCATTTT
TRBV20-1	few	TRBJ1-2	TRBD1	CSASDRANNYGYTF	TGCAGTGCTAGTGACAGGGCAAATAACTATGGCTACACCTTC
TRBV11-2	few	TRBJ2-7	TRBD2	CASTFTSGISYEQYF	TGTGCCAGCACCTTCACTAGCGGGATTTCCTACGAGCAGTACTTC
TRBV11-1	.	TRBJ2-2	.	CASTSRRGLPGELFF	TGTGCCAGCACATCGAGGCGGGGGCTGCCCGGGGAGCTGTTTTTT
TRBV24-1	few	TRBJ2-1	TRBD2	CATSASGRENEQFF	TGTGCCACCAGTGCTAGCGGGAGGGAGAATGAGCAGTTCTTC
TRBV12-3/TRBV12-4	.	TRBJ2-7	.	CASSSHPGSGLSSYEQYF	TGTGCCAGCAGTTCTCACCCTGGGTCCGGTCTAAGCTCCTACGAGCAGTACTTC
TRBV6-4	.	TRBJ2-1	TRBD2	CASSGLGLAGHNEQFF	TGTGCCAGCAGTGGCCTGGGACTAGCGGGTCACAATGAGCAGTTCTTC
TRBV25-1	.	TRBJ1-2	.	CASSSTISGGYTF	TGTGCCAGCAGCTCGACGATATCGGGCGGCTACACCTTC
TRBV5-1	.	TRBJ2-5	TRBD1	CASSLVGQGPQETQYF	TGCGCCAGCAGCTTGGTGGGACAGGGGCCTCAAGAGACCCAGTACTTC
TRBV7-9	.	TRBJ2-2	.	CASSGPGHRFSGELFF	TGTGCCAGCAGCGGTCCGGGACACAGATTTTCCGGGGAGCTGTTTTTT
TRBV5-6	few	TRBJ2-1	.	CASSLDRSWNEQFF	TGTGCCAGCAGCTTGGACCGGTCCTGGAATGAGCAGTTCTTC
TRBV5-4	.	TRBJ2-5	.	CASSLWGGQETQYF	TGTGCCAGCAGCCTTTGGGGAGGACAAGAGACCCAGTACTTC
TRBV6-1	few	TRBJ1-5	TRBD1	CASSLQGNSNQPQHF	TGTGCCAGCAGCCTACAGGGGAATAGCAATCAGCCCCAGCATTTT
TRBV20-1	.	TRBJ2-7	TRBD1	CSALSTGRVREQYF	TGCAGTGCTCTTTCGACAGGGAGAGTGAGGGAGCAGTACTTC
TRBV7-9	many	TRBJ2-3	.	CASSLGPDTQYF	TGCGCCAGCAGCCTTGGTCCAGATACGCAGTATTTT
TRBV3-1	few	TRBJ2-4	.	CASSPRARAIQYF	TGTGCCAGCAGCCCCCGGGCTAGGGCCATTCAGTACTTC
TRBV9	few	TRBJ2-5	.	CASSVWGGSETQYF	TGTGCCAGCAGCGTATGGGGGGGCTCGGAGACCCAGTACTTC
TRBV6-5	few	TRBJ2-1	.	CASSYSRAPIAYNEQFF	TGTGCCAGCAGTTACTCGAGGGCGCCCATCGCGTACAATGAGCAGTTCTTC
TRBV7-3	few	TRBJ2-2	TRBD2	CATSSGGRAGELFF	TGTGCCACTTCCTCGGGGGGTCGAGCCGGGGAGCTGTTTTTT
TRBV11-1	.	TRBJ1-1	TRBD1	CASSPPGQGIMNTEAFF	TGTGCCAGCAGCCCGCCGGGACAGGGAATCATGAACACTGAAGCTTTCTTT
TRBV6-1	.	TRBJ2-1	TRBD2	CASSKGTSGGYNEQFF	TGTGCCAGCAGTAAAGGTACTAGCGGAGGGTACAATGAGCAGTTCTTC
TRBV20-1	few	TRBJ2-1	TRBD1	CSAHVAGGVEQFF	TGCAGTGCCCACGTGGCAGGGGGCGTTGAGCAGTTCTTC
TRBV7-9	.	TRBJ2-7	TRBD1	CASRTGEGYEQYF	TGTGCCAGCCGGACAGGGGAGGGCTACGAGCAGTACTTC